This T cell receptor beta chain was sequenced during a study of cytomegalovirus exposure and HLA in healthy donors. Notes on the study in general: Through in vitro validation, three CMV-associated chains were shown to be specific for CMV antigens. The study put 150 to 200 TCR beta chains on its list as cytomegalovirus-associated.

TCRdb's table, derived via immunoSEQ multiplex PCR, lists solely in-frame clones and lacks some. The sample includes 65,000 to 75,000 clones, approximately 95% of them seen just once. Note on this clone: Its antigen is not identified.

The CDR3 length is 15 residues. Losses at the gene ends were 2 bases for V and 0 bases for J; bases not matched to a gene: 2. Germline V gene lookup returns CDR1 SGHDT and CDR2 YYEEEE. The gene calls are TRBV5-6 and TRBJ2-3, with 8 bases matching TRBD1. The source is a young man in good health and CMV-seropositive. Sequenced: PBMCs. The CDR3 DNA sequence: TGTGCCAGCAGCTTTGGGACAGGTAGCACAGATACGCAGTATTTT. Its translation is CASSFGTGSTDTQYF.